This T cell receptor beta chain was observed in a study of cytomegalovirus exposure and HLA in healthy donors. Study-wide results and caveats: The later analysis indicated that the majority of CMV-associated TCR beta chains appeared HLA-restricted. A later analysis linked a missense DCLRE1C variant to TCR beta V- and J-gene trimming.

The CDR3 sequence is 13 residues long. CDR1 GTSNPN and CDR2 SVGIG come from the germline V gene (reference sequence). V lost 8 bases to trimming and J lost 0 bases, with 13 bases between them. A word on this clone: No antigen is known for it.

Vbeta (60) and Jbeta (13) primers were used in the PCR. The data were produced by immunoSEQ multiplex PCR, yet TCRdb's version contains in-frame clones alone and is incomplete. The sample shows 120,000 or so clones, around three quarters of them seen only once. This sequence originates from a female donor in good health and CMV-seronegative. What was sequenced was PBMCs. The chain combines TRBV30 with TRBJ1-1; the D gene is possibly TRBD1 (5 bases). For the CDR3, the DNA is TGTGCCGGGGACCTAGCGCTGAACACTGAAGCTTTCTTT. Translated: CAGDLALNTEAFF.